This T cell receptor beta chain was profiled in a study of CD4+ T cells in melanoma. The data were produced by immunoSEQ multiplex PCR, yet TCRdb's version contains in-frame clones alone and is incomplete. The sample gives some 13,000 clones, roughly 72% of which show up once; 9.5% to 13% is in the top ten. About this clone: The antigen is not known.

The study, taken as a whole, reports: CD8+ T cell, macrophage and B cell function reportedly correlated with neoantigen-specific CD4+ T cells. Reportedly, melanoma neoantigen-specific CD4+ T cells showed varied differentiation states.

This CDR3 contains 15 residues. V shed 0 bases and J shed 2 bases, with 9 bases lying between them. The V gene's germline CDR1 is SGDLS and CDR2 YYNGEE. Material: cells from a culture (not recorded whether cultured in vitro). The V gene is TRBV9, the J gene TRBJ1-3; no reliable D call. The clonotype was recovered from a human donor with melanoma. The CDR3 region has the DNA TGTGCCAGCAGCGTAGATTGGCGGCCTGGAAACACCATATATTTT. Its protein product is CASSVDWRPGNTIYF.